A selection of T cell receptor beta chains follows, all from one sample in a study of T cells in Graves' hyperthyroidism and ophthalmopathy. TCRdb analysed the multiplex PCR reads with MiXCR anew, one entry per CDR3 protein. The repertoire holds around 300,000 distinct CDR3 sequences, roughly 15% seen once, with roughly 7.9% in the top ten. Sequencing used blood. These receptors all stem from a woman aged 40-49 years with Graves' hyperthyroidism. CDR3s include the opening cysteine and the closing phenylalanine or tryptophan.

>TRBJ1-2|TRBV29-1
CSVDVQGVNYGYTF
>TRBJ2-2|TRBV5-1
CASSFQAANTGELFF
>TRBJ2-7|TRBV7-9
CASSLEDLRYEQYF
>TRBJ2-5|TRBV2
CASSESGAGDETQYF
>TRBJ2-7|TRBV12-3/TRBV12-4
CASSLNGPHEQYF
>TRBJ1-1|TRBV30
CAWTYIHGMNTEAFF
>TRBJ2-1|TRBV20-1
CSARAASGSSYNEQFF
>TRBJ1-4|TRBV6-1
CASSGYRGTTNEKLFF
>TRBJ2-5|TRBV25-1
CASSPSTGSQETQYF
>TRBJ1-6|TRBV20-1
CSARQGQSDSPLHF
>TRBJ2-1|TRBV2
CASSGVGTGNNEQFF
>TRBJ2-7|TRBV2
CASALPATYEQYF
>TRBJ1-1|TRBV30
CAWSLTGGLEAFF
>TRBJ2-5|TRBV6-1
CASSEEDVQGIEETQYF
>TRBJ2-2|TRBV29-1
CSVESQGNTGELFF
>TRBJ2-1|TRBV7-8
CASSPRPGASGSNEQFF
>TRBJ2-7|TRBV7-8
CASSLYTSGYYKQYF
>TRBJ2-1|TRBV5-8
CASSLGVQLYNEQFF
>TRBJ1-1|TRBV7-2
CASSPSQAHTEAFF
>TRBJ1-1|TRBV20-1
CSARVGGYSEAFF
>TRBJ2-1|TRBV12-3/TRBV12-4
CASSLGINEQFF
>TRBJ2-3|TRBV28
CASNGRGGTDTQYF
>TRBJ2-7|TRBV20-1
CSAGTGNAYEQYF
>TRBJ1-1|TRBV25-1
CASSKSAWGAEAFF
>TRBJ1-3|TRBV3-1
CASSQDPPGIGNTIYF
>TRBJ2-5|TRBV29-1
CSTGTGGRSETQYF
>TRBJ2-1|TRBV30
CAWSKGSYNEQFF
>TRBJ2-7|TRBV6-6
CASSYFSGSKYEQYF
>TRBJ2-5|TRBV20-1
CSARAMDRGDETQYF
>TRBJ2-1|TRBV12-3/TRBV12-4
CASSFLAGGLNEQFF
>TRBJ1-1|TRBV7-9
CASSLGGTWGREAFF
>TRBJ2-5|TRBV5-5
CASSFKRDFPRETQYF
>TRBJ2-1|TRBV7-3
CASSSDRDEYNEQFF
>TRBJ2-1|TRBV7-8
CASSPQPGLALYNEQFF
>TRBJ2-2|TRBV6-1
CASSSRDRAPAGELFF
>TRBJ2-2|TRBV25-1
CASRGTSVNTGELFF
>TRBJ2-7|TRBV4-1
CASSLSGSGASYEQYF
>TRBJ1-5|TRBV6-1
CASSADRGRPQHF
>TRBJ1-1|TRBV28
CASSPREGARLTEAFF
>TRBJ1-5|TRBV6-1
CASKAGWGYSNQPQHF
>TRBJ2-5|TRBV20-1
CSARKQSETQYF
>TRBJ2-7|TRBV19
CASSSGTASYEQYF
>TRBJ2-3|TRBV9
CASSVGIKGLPGQKRDTQYF
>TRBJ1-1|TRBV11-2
CASSSLGTGAGTEAFF
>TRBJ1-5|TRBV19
CASSTRDRGPQHF
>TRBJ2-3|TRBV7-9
CASSFSLTGEVADTQYF
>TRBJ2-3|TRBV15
CATSRGSSGSTDTQYF
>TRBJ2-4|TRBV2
CASRPLAKNIQYF
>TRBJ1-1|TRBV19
CATQGARNTEAFF
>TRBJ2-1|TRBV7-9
CASSGTTSGSTVEQFF
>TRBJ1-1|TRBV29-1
CSVVQNTEAFF
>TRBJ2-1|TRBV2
CASSRPGQGSYNEQFF
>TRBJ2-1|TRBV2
CASSGDKTLYNEQFF